This TCR beta chain was identified in a study of CD8+ T cells in alopecia areata. Study-level results: Higher clonality was seen in lesional scalp than in normal scalp, especially in alopecia totalis/universalis.

Concerning this clone: Its target is not known.

Sequencing used cDNA as its template, made by extracting RNA and reverse transcribing it. Profiling relied on immunoSEQ multiplex PCR, and the TCRdb table lists in-frame clones only, not all of them. There are 50,000 to 70,000 clones in the sample; 44% occur only once, and approximately 50% lies in the top ten. As part of sample collection, lesional scalp punch biopsies and peripheral blood were taken from alopecia areata patients. A FACSAria was used to sort CD4+ and CD8+ T cells. These cells came from PBMCs. CDR3 length: 13 residues. After removal of 7 bases from V and 2 bases from J, the junction contained 5 bases not matched to a gene. Germline CDR1 reads SQVTM; CDR2 reads ANQGSEA.

The sequence came from a human donor with alopecia areata. The rearrangement links TRBV29-1 to TRBJ1-3; 7 bases map to TRBD1. The source material was NKG2D-low CD8+ T cells sorted from blood. The CDR3 protein is CSGLTGTGNTIYF. CDR3 DNA sequence: TGCAGCGGCTTGACAGGGACTGGAAACACCATATATTTT.